This note documents a single T cell receptor beta chain sequence. The sample is drawn from a study of T cell responses to AZD1222 COVID-19 vaccine. Germline CDR1 MNHEY, CDR2 SVGAGI. The CDR3 runs 14 residues. The junction had 10 bases not matched to a gene; V was cut back by 6 bases and J by 8 bases. Data came from immunoSEQ multiplex PCR; TCRdb stores just in-frame clones and leaves some out. This table holds 180,000 or so clones, just over 90% found once. The TCR originated in an adult who received the AZD1222 COVID-19 vaccine. V is TRBV6-5 and J is TRBJ1-2, with TRBD1 identical over 9 bases. Specimen: peripheral blood, collected 28 days after the second AZD1222 dose. In DNA, the CDR3 is TGTGCCAGCAGCACTGGACAGGGGATTGGAGGCTACACCTTC. It encodes CASSTGQGIGGYTF.